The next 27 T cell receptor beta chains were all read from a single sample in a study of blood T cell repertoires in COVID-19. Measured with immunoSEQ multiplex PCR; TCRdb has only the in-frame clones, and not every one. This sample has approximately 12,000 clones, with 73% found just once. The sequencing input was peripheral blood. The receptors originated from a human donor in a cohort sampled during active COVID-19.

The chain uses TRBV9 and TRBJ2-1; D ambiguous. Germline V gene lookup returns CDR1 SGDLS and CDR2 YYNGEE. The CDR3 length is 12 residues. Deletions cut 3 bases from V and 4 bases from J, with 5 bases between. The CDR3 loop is CASSAYYNEQFF. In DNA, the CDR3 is TGTGCCAGCAGCGCCTATTACAATGAGCAGTTCTTC.

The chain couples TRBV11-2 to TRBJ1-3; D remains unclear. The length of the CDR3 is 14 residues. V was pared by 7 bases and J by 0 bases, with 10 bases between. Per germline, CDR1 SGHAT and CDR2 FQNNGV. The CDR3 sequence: CASTVGSSGNTIYF. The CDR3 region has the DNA TGTGCCAGCACCGTAGGGAGCTCTGGAAACACCATATATTTT.

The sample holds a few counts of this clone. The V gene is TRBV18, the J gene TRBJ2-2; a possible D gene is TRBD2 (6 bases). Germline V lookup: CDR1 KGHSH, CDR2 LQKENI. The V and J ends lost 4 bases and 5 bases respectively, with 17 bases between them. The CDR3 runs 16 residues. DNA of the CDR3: TGTGCCAGCTCACAATATACGGGACGGGGGACCGGGGAGCTGTTTTTT. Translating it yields CASSQYTGRGTGELFF. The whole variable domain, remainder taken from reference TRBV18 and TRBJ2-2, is NAGVMQNPRHLVRRRGQEARLRCSPMKGHSHVYWYRQLPEEGLKFMVYLQKENIIDESGMPKERFSAEFPKEGPSILRIQQVVRGDSAAYFCASSQYTGRGTGELFFGEGSRLTVL.

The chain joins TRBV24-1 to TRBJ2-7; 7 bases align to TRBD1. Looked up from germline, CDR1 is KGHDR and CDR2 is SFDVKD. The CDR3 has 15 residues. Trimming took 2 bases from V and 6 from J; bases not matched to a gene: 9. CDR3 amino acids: CATSDYRQGSSEQYF. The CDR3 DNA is TGTGCCACCAGTGATTATAGACAGGGTTCTAGCGAGCAGTACTTC.

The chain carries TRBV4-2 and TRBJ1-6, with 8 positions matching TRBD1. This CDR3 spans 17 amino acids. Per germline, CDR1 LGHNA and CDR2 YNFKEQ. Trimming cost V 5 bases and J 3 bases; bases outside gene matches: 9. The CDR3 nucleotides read TGTGCCAGCAGCTCGCGAACAGGGGGAAACTATAATTCACCCCTCCACTTT. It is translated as CASSSRTGGNYNSPLHF.

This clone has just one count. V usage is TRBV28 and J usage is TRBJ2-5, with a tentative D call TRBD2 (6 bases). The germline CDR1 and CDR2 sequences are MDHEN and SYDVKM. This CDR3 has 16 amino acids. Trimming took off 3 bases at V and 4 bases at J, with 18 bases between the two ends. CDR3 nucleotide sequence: TGTGCCAGCAGTTTCCTCGGACGGAGGGGTGGAGAGACCCAGTACTTC. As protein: CASSFLGRRGGETQYF.

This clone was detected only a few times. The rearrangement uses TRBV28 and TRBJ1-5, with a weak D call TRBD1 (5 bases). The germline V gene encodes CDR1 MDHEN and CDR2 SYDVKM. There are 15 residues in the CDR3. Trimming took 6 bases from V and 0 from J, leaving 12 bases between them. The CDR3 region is CASSRTLYSNQPQHF. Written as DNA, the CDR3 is TGTGCCAGCAGCCGGACACTTTATAGCAATCAGCCCCAGCATTTT.

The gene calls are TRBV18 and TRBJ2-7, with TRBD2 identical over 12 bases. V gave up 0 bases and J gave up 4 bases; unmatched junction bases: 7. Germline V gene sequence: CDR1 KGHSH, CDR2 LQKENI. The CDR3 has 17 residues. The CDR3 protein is CASSPPSSGRAQYEQYF. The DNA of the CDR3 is TGTGCCAGCTCACCACCGTCTAGCGGGAGGGCCCAATACGAGCAGTACTTC. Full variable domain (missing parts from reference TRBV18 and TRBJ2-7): NAGVMQNPRHLVRRRGQEARLRCSPMKGHSHVYWYRQLPEEGLKFMVYLQKENIIDESGMPKERFSAEFPKEGPSILRIQQVVRGDSAAYFCASSPPSSGRAQYEQYFGPGTRLTVT.

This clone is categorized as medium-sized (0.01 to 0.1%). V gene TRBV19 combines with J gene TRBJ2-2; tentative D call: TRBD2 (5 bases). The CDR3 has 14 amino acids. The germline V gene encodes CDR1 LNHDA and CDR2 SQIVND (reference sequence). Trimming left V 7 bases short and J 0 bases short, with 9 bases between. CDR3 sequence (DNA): TGTGCCAGTAAGATTAGCGCGAACACCGGGGAGCTGTTTTTT. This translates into CASKISANTGELFF.

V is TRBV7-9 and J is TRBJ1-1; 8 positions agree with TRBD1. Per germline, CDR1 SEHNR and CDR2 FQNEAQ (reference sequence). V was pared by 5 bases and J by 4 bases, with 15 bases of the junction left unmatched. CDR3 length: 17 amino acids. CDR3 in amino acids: CASSRRTGQGRGTEAFF. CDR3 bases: TGTGCCAGCAGCCGTAGAACAGGACAGGGCCGGGGCACTGAAGCTTTCTTT.

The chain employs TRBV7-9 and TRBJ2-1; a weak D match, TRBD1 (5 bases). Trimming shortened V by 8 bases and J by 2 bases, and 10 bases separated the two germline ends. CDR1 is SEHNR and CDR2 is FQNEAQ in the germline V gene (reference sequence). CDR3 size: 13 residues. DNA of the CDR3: TGTGCCAGCGGTCTAGGGGCCTACAATGAGCAGTTCTTC. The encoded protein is CASGLGAYNEQFF. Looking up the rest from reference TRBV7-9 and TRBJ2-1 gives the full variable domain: DTGVSQNPRHKITKRGQNVTFRCDPISEHNRLYWYRQTLGQGPEFLTYFQNEAQLEKSRLLSDRFSAERPKGSFSTLEIQRTEQGDSAMYLCASGLGAYNEQFFGPGTRLTVL.

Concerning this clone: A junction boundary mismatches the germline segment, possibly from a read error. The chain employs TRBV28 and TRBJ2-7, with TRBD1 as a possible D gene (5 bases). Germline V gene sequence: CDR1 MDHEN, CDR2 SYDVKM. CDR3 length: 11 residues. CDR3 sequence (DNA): TGTGCCAGCAGTTCCTCACCCCTGACAGAGTTC. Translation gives CASSSSPLTEF.

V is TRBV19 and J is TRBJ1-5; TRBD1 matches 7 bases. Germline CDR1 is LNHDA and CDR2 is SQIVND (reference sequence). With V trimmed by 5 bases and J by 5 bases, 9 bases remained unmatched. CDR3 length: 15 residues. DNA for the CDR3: TGTGCCAGTAGTTCCGGGACAGTATCGGATCAGCCCCAGCATTTT. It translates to CASSSGTVSDQPQHF.

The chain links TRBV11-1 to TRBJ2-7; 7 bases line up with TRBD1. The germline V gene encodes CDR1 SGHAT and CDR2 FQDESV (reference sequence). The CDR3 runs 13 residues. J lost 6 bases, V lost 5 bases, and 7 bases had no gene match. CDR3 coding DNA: TGTGCCAGCAGCGAGACAGGGCCAGGCGAGCAGTACTTC. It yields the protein CASSETGPGEQYF.

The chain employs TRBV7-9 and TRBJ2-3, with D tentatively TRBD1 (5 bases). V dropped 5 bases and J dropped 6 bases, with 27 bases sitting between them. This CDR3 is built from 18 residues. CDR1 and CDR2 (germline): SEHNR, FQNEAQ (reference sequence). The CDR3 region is CASSPGWLARLGRDTQYF. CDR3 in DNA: TGTGCCAGCAGCCCAGGGTGGTTAGCCCGGCTGGGAAGGGATACGCAGTATTTT.

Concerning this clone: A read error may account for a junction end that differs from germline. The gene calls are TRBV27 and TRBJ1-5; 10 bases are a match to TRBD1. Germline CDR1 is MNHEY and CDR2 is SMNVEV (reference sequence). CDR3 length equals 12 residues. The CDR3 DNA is TGTGCCAGCAGAGGAGGGACAGGGGCCCTAGATTTT. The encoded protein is CASRGGTGALDF.

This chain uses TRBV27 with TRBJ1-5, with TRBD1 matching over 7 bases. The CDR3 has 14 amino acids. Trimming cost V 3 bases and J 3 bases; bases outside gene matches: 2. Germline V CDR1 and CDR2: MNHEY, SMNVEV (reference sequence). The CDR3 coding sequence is TGTGCCAGCAGTTTGACAGGGAACAATCAGCCCCAGCATTTT. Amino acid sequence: CASSLTGNNQPQHF.

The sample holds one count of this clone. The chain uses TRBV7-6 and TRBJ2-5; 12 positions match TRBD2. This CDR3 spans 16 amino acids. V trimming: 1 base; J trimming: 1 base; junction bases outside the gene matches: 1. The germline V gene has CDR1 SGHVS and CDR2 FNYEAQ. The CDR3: CASSLGTSGVQETQYF. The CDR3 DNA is TGTGCCAGCAGCTTAGGGACTAGCGGGGTCCAAGAGACCCAGTACTTC.

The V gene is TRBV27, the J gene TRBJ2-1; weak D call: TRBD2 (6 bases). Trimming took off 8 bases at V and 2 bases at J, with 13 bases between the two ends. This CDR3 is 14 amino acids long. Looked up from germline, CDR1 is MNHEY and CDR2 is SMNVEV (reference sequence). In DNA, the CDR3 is TGTGCCAGCCATAGTTGGGGGGCCTACAATGAGCAGTTCTTC. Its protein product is CASHSWGAYNEQFF.

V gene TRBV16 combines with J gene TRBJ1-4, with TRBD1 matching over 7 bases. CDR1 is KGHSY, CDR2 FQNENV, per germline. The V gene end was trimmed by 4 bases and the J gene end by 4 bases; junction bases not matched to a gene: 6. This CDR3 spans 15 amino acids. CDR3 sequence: CASSPWDSGNEKLFF. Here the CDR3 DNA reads TGTGCCAGCAGCCCTTGGGACAGTGGTAATGAAAAACTGTTTTTT. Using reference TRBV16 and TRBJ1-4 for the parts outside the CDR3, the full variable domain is GEEVAQTPKHLVRGEGQKAKLYCAPIKGHSYVFWYQQVLKNEFKFLISFQNENVFDETGMPKERFSAKCLPNSPCSLEIQATKLEDSAVYFCASSPWDSGNEKLFFGSGTQLSVL.

CDR3 loop: CASSSLRTGGNTGELFF. The CDR3 nucleotides read TGCGCCAGCAGCTCTTTAAGGACAGGGGGGAACACCGGGGAGCTGTTTTTT. The chain joins TRBV5-1 to TRBJ2-2; 10 bases are a match to TRBD1. Germline V gene sequence: CDR1 SGHRS, CDR2 YFSETQ. With 3 bases clipped from V and 1 base from J, the junction kept 6 bases outside the gene matches. This CDR3 region has 17 residues.

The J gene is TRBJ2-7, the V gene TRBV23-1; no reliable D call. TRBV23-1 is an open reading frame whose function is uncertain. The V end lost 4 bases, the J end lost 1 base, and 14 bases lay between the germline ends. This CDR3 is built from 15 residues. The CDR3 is CASSRCAFLSYEQYF. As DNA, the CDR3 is TGCGCCAGCAGTCGTTGTGCGTTTCTTTCCTACGAGCAGTACTTC.

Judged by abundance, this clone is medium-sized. Here the CDR3 reads CASSSHTDTQYF. The DNA of the CDR3 is TGTGCCAGCAGCTCCCACACAGATACGCAGTATTTT. This chain uses TRBV11-3 with TRBJ2-3; D remains unclear. The CDR3 sequence is 12 residues long. CDR1 SGHNT and CDR2 YENEEA come from the germline V gene. The V gene lost 4 bases and the J gene lost 2 bases, with 4 bases spanning the gap.

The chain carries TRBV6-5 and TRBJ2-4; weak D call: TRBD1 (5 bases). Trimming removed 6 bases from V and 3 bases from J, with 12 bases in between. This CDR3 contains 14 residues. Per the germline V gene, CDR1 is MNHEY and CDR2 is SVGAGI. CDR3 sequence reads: CASRQTVFKNIQYF. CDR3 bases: TGTGCCAGCAGACAGACAGTCTTCAAAAACATTCAGTACTTC.

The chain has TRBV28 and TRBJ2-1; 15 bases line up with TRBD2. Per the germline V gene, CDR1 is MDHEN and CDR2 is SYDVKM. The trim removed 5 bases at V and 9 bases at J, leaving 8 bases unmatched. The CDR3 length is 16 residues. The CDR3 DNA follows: TGTGCCAGCAGTCGTAGGACTAGCGGGAGGGCCATTGAGCAGTTCTTC. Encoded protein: CASSRRTSGRAIEQFF.

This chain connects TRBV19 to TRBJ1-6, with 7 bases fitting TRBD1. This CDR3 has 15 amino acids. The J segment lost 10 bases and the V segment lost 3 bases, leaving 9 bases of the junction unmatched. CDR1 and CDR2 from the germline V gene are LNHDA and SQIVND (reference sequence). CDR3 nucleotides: TGTGCCAGTAGTATGGGGACAGTCTATAGATCACCCCTCCACTTT. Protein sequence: CASSMGTVYRSPLHF.

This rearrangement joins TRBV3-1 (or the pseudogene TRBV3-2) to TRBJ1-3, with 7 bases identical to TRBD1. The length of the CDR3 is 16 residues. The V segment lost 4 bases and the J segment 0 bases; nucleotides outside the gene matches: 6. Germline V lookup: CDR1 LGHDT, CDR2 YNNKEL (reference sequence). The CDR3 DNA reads TGTGCCAGCAGCCGACCGACAGGGAGCTCTGGAAACACCATATATTTT. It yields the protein CASSRPTGSSGNTIYF.